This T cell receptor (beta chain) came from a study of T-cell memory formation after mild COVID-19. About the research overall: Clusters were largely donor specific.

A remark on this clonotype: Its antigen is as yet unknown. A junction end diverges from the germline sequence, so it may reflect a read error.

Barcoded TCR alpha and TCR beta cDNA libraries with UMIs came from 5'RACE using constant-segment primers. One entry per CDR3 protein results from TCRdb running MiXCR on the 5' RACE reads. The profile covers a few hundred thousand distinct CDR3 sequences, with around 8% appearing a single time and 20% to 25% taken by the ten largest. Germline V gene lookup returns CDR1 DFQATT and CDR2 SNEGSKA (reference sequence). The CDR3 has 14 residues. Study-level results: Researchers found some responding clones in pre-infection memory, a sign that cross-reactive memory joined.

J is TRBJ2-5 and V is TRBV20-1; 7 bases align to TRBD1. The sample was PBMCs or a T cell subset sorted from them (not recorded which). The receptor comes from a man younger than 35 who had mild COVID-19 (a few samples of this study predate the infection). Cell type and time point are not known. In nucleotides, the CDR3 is TGCAGTGCTGGAGACAGGGTGTTAAAGGAGACCCAGTACTTC. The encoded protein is CSAGDRVLKETQYF.